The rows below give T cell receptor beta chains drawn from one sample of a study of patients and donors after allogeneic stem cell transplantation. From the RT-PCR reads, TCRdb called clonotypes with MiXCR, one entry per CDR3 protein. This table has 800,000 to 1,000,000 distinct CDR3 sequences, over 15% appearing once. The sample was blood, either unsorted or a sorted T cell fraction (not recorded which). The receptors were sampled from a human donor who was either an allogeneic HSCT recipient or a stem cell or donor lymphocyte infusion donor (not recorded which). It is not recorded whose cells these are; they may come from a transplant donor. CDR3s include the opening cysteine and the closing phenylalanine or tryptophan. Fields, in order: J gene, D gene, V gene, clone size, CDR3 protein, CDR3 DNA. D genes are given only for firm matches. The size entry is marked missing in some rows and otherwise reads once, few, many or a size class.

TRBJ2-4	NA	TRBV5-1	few	CASSLASAGTLAKNIQYF	TGCGCCAGCAGCTTGGCCAGTGCCGGAACGCTAGCCAAAAACATTCAGTACTTC
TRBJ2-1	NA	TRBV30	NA	CAWSVKGAGGVDEQFF	TGTGCCTGGAGTGTAAAAGGGGCAGGGGGGGTCGATGAGCAGTTCTTC
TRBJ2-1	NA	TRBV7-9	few	CASSLAGSLIPYNEQFF	TGTGCCAGCAGCTTAGCGGGAAGCTTAATCCCCTACAATGAGCAGTTCTTC
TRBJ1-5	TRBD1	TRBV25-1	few	CASSDPGDRGGNQPQHF	TGTGCCAGCAGTGATCCGGGAGACAGGGGCGGCAATCAGCCCCAGCATTTT
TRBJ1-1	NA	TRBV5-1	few	CASSLAGGLKNTEAFF	TGCGCCAGCAGCTTGGCCGGGGGCTTAAAGAACACTGAAGCTTTCTTT
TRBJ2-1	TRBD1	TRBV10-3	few	CAISDLGGRNEQFF	TGTGCCATCAGTGATTTAGGGGGCCGCAATGAGCAGTTCTTC
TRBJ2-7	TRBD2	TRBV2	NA	CASSGRLAGNVYEQYF	TGTGCCAGCAGTGGCCGACTAGCGGGGAATGTCTACGAGCAGTACTTC
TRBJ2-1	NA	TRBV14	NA	CASSRDFNQYNEQFF	TGTGCCAGCAGCCGGGACTTCAACCAATACAATGAGCAGTTCTTC
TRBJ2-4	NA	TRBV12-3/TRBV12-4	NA	CASSLGSGSVAKNIQYF	TGTGCCAGCAGTTTAGGGTCGGGGAGCGTAGCCAAAAACATTCAGTACTTC
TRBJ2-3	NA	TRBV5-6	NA	CASSLVDSPSDTQYF	TGTGCCAGCAGCTTGGTCGACAGCCCTTCAGATACGCAGTATTTT
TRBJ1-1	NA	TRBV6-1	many	CASSHAGLGDTEAFF	TGTGCCAGCAGCCACGCAGGGTTGGGCGACACTGAAGCTTTCTTT
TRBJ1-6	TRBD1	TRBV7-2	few	CASSPGQGFNSPLHF	TGTGCCAGCAGCCCCGGACAGGGGTTTAATTCACCCCTCCACTTT
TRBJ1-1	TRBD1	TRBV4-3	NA	CASSQVSSGGNTEAFF	TGCGCCAGCAGCCAAGTTTCATCAGGGGGGAACACTGAAGCTTTCTTT
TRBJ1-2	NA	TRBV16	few	CASSQKSGYTF	TGTGCCAGCAGCCAGAAGAGTGGCTACACCTTC
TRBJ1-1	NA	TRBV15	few	CATSRDEGYAEAFF	TGTGCCACCAGCAGAGATGAGGGTTACGCTGAAGCTTTCTTT
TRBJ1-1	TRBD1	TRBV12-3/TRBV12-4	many	CASRYQGGPMNTEAFF	TGTGCCAGCAGATACCAGGGGGGACCCATGAACACTGAAGCTTTCTTT
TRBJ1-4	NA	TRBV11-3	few	CASSYQASDEKLFF	TGTGCCAGCAGCTACCAAGCCTCCGATGAAAAACTGTTTTTT
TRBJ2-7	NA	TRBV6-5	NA	CASSYRGAGLYEQYF	TGTGCCAGCAGTTACCGGGGGGCAGGGTTGTACGAGCAGTACTTC
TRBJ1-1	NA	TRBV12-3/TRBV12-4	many	CASSPGLTEAFF	TGTGCCAGCAGTCCGGGGCTCACTGAAGCTTTCTTT
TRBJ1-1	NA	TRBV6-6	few	CASSLTETEAFF	TGTGCCAGCAGTCTTACGGAAACTGAAGCTTTCTTT
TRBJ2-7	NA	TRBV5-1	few	CASRKAGPSEQYF	TGCGCCAGCAGAAAGGCGGGTCCCTCCGAGCAGTACTTC
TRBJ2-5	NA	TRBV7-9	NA	CASSQALGIETQYF	TGTGCCAGCAGCCAAGCTCTCGGTATAGAGACCCAGTACTTC
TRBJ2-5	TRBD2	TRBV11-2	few	CASSLGLTSLETQYF	TGTGCCAGCAGCTTAGGACTGACTAGCTTGGAGACCCAGTACTTC
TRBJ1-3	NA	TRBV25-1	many	CASSESAGSPRNTIYF	TGTGCCAGCAGTGAATCGGCCGGCTCGCCAAGAAACACCATATATTTT
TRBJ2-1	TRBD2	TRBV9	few	CASSEPTSGKDEQFF	TGTGCCAGCAGCGAACCGACTAGCGGGAAGGATGAGCAGTTCTTC
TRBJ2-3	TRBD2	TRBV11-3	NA	CASSLRVAGDIDTQYF	TGTGCCAGCAGCTTACGGGTAGCGGGAGACATAGATACGCAGTATTTT
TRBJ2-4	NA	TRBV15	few	CATSRDLGSTNIQYF	TGTGCCACCAGCAGAGATCTAGGGAGCACAAACATTCAGTACTTC
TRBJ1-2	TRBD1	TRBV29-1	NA	CSARGQGEDYGYTF	TGCAGCGCGAGAGGACAGGGCGAGGACTATGGCTACACCTTC
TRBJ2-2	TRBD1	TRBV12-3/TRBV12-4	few	CASGTGTANTGELFF	TGTGCCAGCGGCACCGGGACAGCCAACACCGGGGAGCTGTTTTTT
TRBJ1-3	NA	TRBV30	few	CASGGGGSGNTIYF	TGTGCCTCCGGGGGAGGAGGGTCTGGAAACACCATATATTTT
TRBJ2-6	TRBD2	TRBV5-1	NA	CASSKTAGESGANVLTF	TGCGCCAGCAGCAAAACTGCGGGGGAGTCTGGGGCCAACGTCCTGACTTTC
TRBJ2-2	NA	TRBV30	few	CAWTHTGELFF	TGTGCCTGGACCCACACCGGGGAGCTGTTTTTT
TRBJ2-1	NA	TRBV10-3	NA	CAISPGVTYNEQFF	TGTGCCATCAGCCCTGGGGTCACCTACAATGAGCAGTTCTTC
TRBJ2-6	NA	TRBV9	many	CASSVSSGANVLTF	TGTGCCAGCAGCGTCAGCTCTGGGGCCAACGTCCTGACTTTC
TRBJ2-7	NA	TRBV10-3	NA	CAIGPRWDEQYF	TGTGCCATCGGGCCCCGTTGGGACGAGCAGTACTTC
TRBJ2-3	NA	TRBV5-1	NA	CASSWNGGTDTQYF	TGCGCCAGCAGCTGGAATGGGGGGACAGATACGCAGTATTTT
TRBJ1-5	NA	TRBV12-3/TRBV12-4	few	CASSWDTSNQPQHF	TGTGCCAGCAGTTGGGACACTAGCAATCAGCCCCAGCATTTT